The entry that follows covers one TCR beta chain sequence. The antigen is undetermined. TCRdb called the 5' RACE reads again in MiXCR, with one record for every CDR3 protein. Of around 1.7 million distinct CDR3 sequences listed, roughly 35% are singletons. The source of the sample is a study of identical twins. Study-level findings and limits: Weaker excess twin sharing was observed in beta out-of-frame sequences.

The junction had 5 bases not matched to a gene; V was cut back by 4 bases and J by 4 bases. The CDR3 has 14 residues. The germline V gene has CDR1 MNHEY and CDR2 SMNVEV (reference sequence). The clonotype originates from a newborn girl in good health. The sequenced material came from cord blood. This sequence joins TRBV27 and TRBJ2-5, with 8 bases that match TRBD1. CDR3 sequence (DNA): TGTGCCAGCAGTTGGACAGGGATGGGAGAGACCCAGTACTTC. It translates to CASSWTGMGETQYF.